This T cell receptor (beta chain) originates from a study of blood T cell repertoires in COVID-19. Overall study: Acute and convalescent COVID-19 specimens originated in the United States, Italy and Spain.

Per the study methods: For nucleated cells, counts were estimated from reference gene primer amplification. Generated by immunoSEQ multiplex PCR, the TCRdb table keeps only in-frame clones and is missing some. Clone size and V and J calls were adopted from that table, with D and trimming inferred from the DNA. This table has fewer than 350,000 clones, about four fifths appearing once. CDR1 is SGDLS, CDR2 YYNGEE, per germline. The CDR3 consists of 15 residues. The V segment lost 4 bases and the J segment 7 bases; nucleotides outside the gene matches: 9. The chain combines TRBV9 with TRBJ1-4; the match to TRBD1 covers 8 bases. Sequences were obtained from peripheral blood. The TCR comes from a woman between 55 and 75 years old with active or convalescent COVID-19. CDR3 sequence: CASSRKQGESEKLFF. The CDR3 nucleotides are TGTGCCAGCAGCAGGAAACAGGGGGAGTCTGAAAAACTGTTTTTT.